This TCR beta chain was sequenced during a study of shared clonotypes between healthy human individuals. Study-wide background: For every donor, three CD4 naive, three CD4 memory, two CD8 naive and one CD8 memory plates were used.

Sequencing was at deep level. Original processing methods: Filtering was not the same, since immunoSEQ gave junction-only sequences without quality scores. The method was immunoSEQ multiplex PCR; TCRdb's version includes in-frame clones alone and lacks a portion of them. V, J and clone size were drawn from that table, and D and trimming were deduced from the DNA. The sample has roughly 2,300,000 clones, 80% to 95% seen once. Broader study findings: Non-shared clonotypes displayed generation probabilities falling below those of clonotypes present in all four donors.

Notes on this clone: The antigen is not known.

Looked up from germline, CDR1 is LGHNA and CDR2 is YSLEER. This CDR3 has 15 residues. Trimming took 0 bases from V and 7 from J, leaving 12 bases between them. The V call is TRBV4-3, the J call TRBJ2-2; D unclear. Input material: naive CD4+ T cells from PBMCs. The subset was: CD45RA+ positively selected. The receptor was derived from a man between 18 and 29 years old in good health. Some clones in this sample may be carry-over from other donors' samples. The DNA for the CDR3 is TGCGCCAGCAGCCAAGATCCCCCCCCTGGCGGGGAGCTGTTTTTT. This sequence encodes CASSQDPPPGGELFF.